This entry lists 25 T cell receptor beta chains sequenced from one sample in a study of beta chain features in type 1 diabetes. Reverse transcription of all isolated RNA meant that expressed TCRB transcripts were sequenced. Data came from immunoSEQ multiplex PCR; TCRdb stores just in-frame clones and leaves some out. This sample has 630,000 or so clones; over 13% occur once, and the top ten carry 0.035% to 0.045%. Study-wide findings and caveats: TCRB CDR3s were moderately but significantly shorter in Type 1 diabetes patients in all four CD4+ subsets.

No antigen is known for these receptors. The sequenced sample consisted of naive CD4+ T cells from blood. The receptor source for this set is a man between 18 and 35 years old with type 1 diabetes.

The chain links TRBV4-1 to TRBJ2-1; the D gene could be TRBD1 or TRBD2 (5 bases each). Deletions cut 4 bases from V and 6 bases from J, with 13 bases between. Germline CDR1 MGHRA, CDR2 YSYEKL. The CDR3 spans 14 residues. The CDR3 region is CASSRGLRGNEQFF. Here the CDR3 DNA reads TGCGCCAGCAGCCGAGGACTTAGGGGCAATGAGCAGTTCTTC.

J is TRBJ1-5 and V is TRBV7-2, with D uncertain. V was pared by 4 bases and J by 2 bases, with 12 bases between. This CDR3 spans 15 amino acids. The germline CDR1 and CDR2 sequences are SGHTA and FQGNSA. The CDR3 nucleotides read TGTGCCAGCAGCTCCGACCGCCGCGGCAATCAGCCCCAGCATTTT. Its translation is CASSSDRRGNQPQHF.

This clone was observed a few times. The rearrangement joins TRBV25-1 to TRBJ1-2; D is possibly TRBD1 (5 bases). The CDR3 contains 16 residues. V gave up 1 base and J gave up 4 bases, with 16 bases separating them. In germline, CDR1 is MGHDK, CDR2 SYGVNS. This CDR3 is CASSELGVLGGYGYTF. In DNA, the CDR3 is TGTGCCAGCAGTGAATTGGGGGTCCTTGGGGGCTATGGCTACACCTTC.

This clone was counted between two and nine times. V usage is TRBV18 and J usage is TRBJ2-7; 7 bases align to TRBD2. V lost 0 bases to trimming and J lost 0 bases; unmatched junction nucleotides: 5. Looked up from germline, CDR1 is KGHSH and CDR2 is LQKENI. The CDR3 runs 16 residues. CDR3 in amino acids: CASSPPSWEGSYEQYF. The CDR3 DNA reads as TGTGCCAGCTCACCACCGTCCTGGGAGGGCTCCTACGAGCAGTACTTC.

Only a few counts were recorded for this clone. The rearrangement links TRBV7-6 to TRBJ2-5; D is possibly TRBD2 (5 bases). The V and J ends lost 6 bases and 7 bases respectively, with 24 bases between them. This CDR3 has 16 residues. Germline CDR1 reads SGHVS; CDR2 reads FNYEAQ. The CDR3 DNA reads TGTGCCAGCAGTCTGTCGGGGTTCGTATCGTCGGGGACCCAGTACTTC. Amino acid sequence: CASSLSGFVSSGTQYF.

The J gene is TRBJ2-7, the V gene TRBV15; D is possibly TRBD1 (5 bases). The germline V gene encodes CDR1 LNHNV and CDR2 YYDKDF (reference sequence). V dropped 3 bases and J dropped 1 base, with 19 bases sitting between them. CDR3 length: 17 amino acids. CDR3 bases: TGTGCCACCAGCAGTGGAACCGTCGACAGAAGATCCTACGAGCAGTACTTC. Protein sequence: CATSSGTVDRRSYEQYF.

The chain couples TRBV11-1 to TRBJ1-1, with D possibly being TRBD1 (6 bases). Trimming stripped 3 bases from V and 1 base from J, with 9 bases between. This CDR3 has 14 residues. Per germline, CDR1 SGHAT and CDR2 FQDESV (reference sequence). CDR3 loop: CASSFRTENTEAFF. The CDR3 bases are TGTGCCAGCAGCTTCCGGACAGAGAACACTGAAGCTTTCTTT. Looking up the rest from reference TRBV11-1 and TRBJ1-1 gives the full variable domain: EAEVAQSPRYKITEKSQAVAFWCDPISGHATLYWYRQILGQGPELLVQFQDESVVDDSQLPKDRFSAERLKGVDSTLKIQPAELGDSAMYLCASSFRTENTEAFFGQGTRLTVV.

This chain joins TRBV28 and TRBJ2-7, with 9 nucleotides matching TRBD1. Unmatched junction bases numbered 6, after V lost 9 bases and J lost 6 bases. Germline CDR1 MDHEN, CDR2 SYDVKM. This CDR3 is built from 12 residues. CDR3 protein: CARDRGKVEQYF. CDR3 sequence (DNA): TGTGCCAGAGACAGGGGGAAAGTCGAGCAGTACTTC.

This clone has more than one count but fewer than ten. This chain connects TRBV10-3 to TRBJ1-2; no clear D. This CDR3 region has 18 residues. V was pared by 4 bases and J by 4 bases, with 25 bases between. Germline V gene sequence: CDR1 ENHRY, CDR2 SYGVKD. CDR3 sequence: CAISVGMYQSHMIYGYTF. DNA for the CDR3: TGTGCCATCAGTGTCGGGATGTACCAGAGCCATATGATCTATGGCTACACCTTC.

V and J are TRBV18 and TRBJ2-1; 13 bases map to TRBD2. The trim removed 4 bases at V and 13 bases at J, leaving 16 bases unmatched. The CDR3 is 17 residues long. CDR1 and CDR2 (germline): KGHSH, LQKENI. Written as DNA, the CDR3 is TGTGCCAGCTCACAAGGACTAGCGGGAGCTATATTCGCGTTCCAGTTCTTC. Translation: CASSQGLAGAIFAFQFF.

The chain uses TRBV6-6 and TRBJ2-7; unclear D gene. Germline CDR1 is MNHNY and CDR2 is SVGAGI (reference sequence). The CDR3 sequence is 15 residues long. The V and J ends lost 2 bases and 0 bases respectively, with 11 bases between them. The CDR3 sequence is CASSYAGSLSYEQYF. The CDR3 coding sequence is TGTGCCAGCAGTTACGCTGGGTCCCTCTCCTACGAGCAGTACTTC.

This chain joins TRBV19 and TRBJ2-5; TRBD1 is a possible D gene (6 bases). V was pared by 5 bases and J by 5 bases, with 15 bases between. From germline, CDR1 is LNHDA and CDR2 SQIVND (reference sequence). The CDR3 runs 14 residues. The CDR3 loop is CASSRGQQKETQYF. In DNA, the CDR3 is TGTGCCAGTAGTCGCGGACAGCAGAAGGAGACCCAGTACTTC. Variable domain in full (rest from reference TRBV19 and TRBJ2-5): DGGITQSPKYLFRKEGQNVTLSCEQNLNHDAMYWYRQDPGQGLRLIYYSQIVNDFQKGDIAEGYSVSREKKESFPLTVTSAQKNPTAFYLCASSRGQQKETQYFGPGTRLLVL.

This clone was picked up a small number of times. The chain combines TRBV5-1 with TRBJ1-5, with TRBD1 matching over 8 bases. Germline values: CDR1 SGHRS, CDR2 YFSETQ. The CDR3 is 16 residues long. J lost 3 bases, V lost 2 bases, and 7 bases had no gene match. Written as DNA, the CDR3 is TGCGCCAGCAGCTTAGGGACAGGCGCCCTCAATCAGCCCCAGCATTTT. Translated: CASSLGTGALNQPQHF.

This clone was seen only a few times. The chain's CDR3 is CASSYETLSYEQYF. CDR3 nucleotide sequence: TGTGCCAGCAGTTACGAGACACTCTCCTACGAGCAGTACTTC. V usage is TRBV6-5 and J usage is TRBJ2-7; D gene uncertain. From germline, CDR1 is MNHEY and CDR2 SVGAGI. The ends were cut back, 2 bases at V and 0 bases at J, with 8 bases in the middle. This CDR3 has 14 amino acids.

This clone was seen only a few times. V and J are TRBV30 and TRBJ2-7; 9 bases match TRBD1. The CDR3 has 14 residues. Germline V lookup: CDR1 GTSNPN, CDR2 SVGIG (reference sequence). The trim removed 2 bases at V and 5 bases at J, leaving 7 bases unmatched. The CDR3 is CAWSLGTGRNEQYF. The CDR3 DNA reads as TGTGCCTGGAGTCTGGGGACAGGGCGGAACGAGCAGTACTTC.

The chain uses TRBV10-3 and TRBJ2-1; D possibly corresponds to TRBD1 (5 bases). Germline V gene lookup returns CDR1 ENHRY and CDR2 SYGVKD. Trimming took 7 bases from V and 4 from J, leaving 11 bases between them. This CDR3 has 13 residues. This CDR3 reads CAITQDTYNEQFF. The CDR3 nucleotides are TGTGCCATCACCCAGGACACTTACAATGAGCAGTTCTTC.

The rearrangement links TRBV27 to TRBJ2-7; 13 bases are a match to TRBD2. The CDR3 runs 14 residues. Per germline, CDR1 MNHEY and CDR2 SMNVEV (reference sequence). J lost 6 bases, V lost 6 bases, and 5 bases had no gene match. The CDR3: CASRGLAGVPEQYF. The DNA of the CDR3 is TGTGCCAGCAGAGGACTAGCGGGAGTACCCGAGCAGTACTTC.

This clone was counted a few times. V usage is TRBV6-6 and J usage is TRBJ2-7, with unresolved D. Germline assignment: CDR1 MNHNY and CDR2 SVGAGI (reference sequence). The CDR3 covers 12 residues. Trimming stripped 2 bases from V and 3 bases from J, with 5 bases between. The CDR3 coding sequence is TGTGCCAGCAGTTACGACGGCTACGAGCAGTACTTC. Protein sequence: CASSYDGYEQYF.

This clone was seen only a few times. The sample contains more than one DNA sequence encoding this CDR3. The J gene is TRBJ2-5, the V gene TRBV5-1; D might be TRBD2 (6 bases). Germline loops: CDR1 SGHRS, CDR2 YFSETQ. Trimming cost V 4 bases and J 5 bases, with 15 bases left between them. The CDR3 covers 14 residues. The CDR3 region is CASSPGTSEETQYF. In DNA form, the CDR3 reads TGCGCCAGCAGCCCGGGGACTTCCGAGGAGACCCAGTACTTC.

DNA of the CDR3: TGTGCCAGCAGTTACTCGGGACCGCCTAAAAACTACGAGCAGTACTTC. Translating it yields CASSYSGPPKNYEQYF. The chain uses TRBV6-5 and TRBJ2-7; D may be TRBD1 or TRBD2 (5 bases each). V was cut by 0 bases and J by 3 bases, with 15 bases left in between. CDR3 size: 16 residues. Germline assignment: CDR1 MNHEY and CDR2 SVGAGI.

This clone was observed a handful of times. This sequence joins TRBV18 and TRBJ1-1; 7 bases align to TRBD1. Unmatched junction bases numbered 3, after V lost 2 bases and J lost 6 bases. Looked up from germline, CDR1 is KGHSH and CDR2 is LQKENI. The CDR3 has 13 amino acids. The DNA of the CDR3 is TGTGCCAGCTCACCAGCGCAGGGGGCTGAAGCTTTCTTT. It is translated as CASSPAQGAEAFF.

V and J are TRBV29-1 and TRBJ1-5; weak D call: TRBD1 (6 bases). Deletions cut 4 bases from V and 4 bases from J, with 8 bases between. The CDR3 runs 12 residues. Germline V gene data show CDR1 as SQVTM and CDR2 as ANQGSEA. The chain's CDR3 is CSVAGANQPQHF. The CDR3 coding sequence is TGCAGCGTTGCGGGGGCGAATCAGCCCCAGCATTTT. The whole variable domain, filled in from reference TRBV29-1 and TRBJ1-5, reads SAVISQKPSRDICQRGTSLTIQCQVDSQVTMMFWYRQQPGQSLTLIATANQGSEATYESGFVIDKFPISRPNLTFSTLTVSNMSPEDSSIYLCSVAGANQPQHFGDGTRLSIL.

This clone was seen only a few times. The chain joins TRBV27 to TRBJ2-5, with 7 bases that match TRBD2. The trim removed 5 bases at V and 0 bases at J, leaving 6 bases unmatched. Germline values: CDR1 MNHEY, CDR2 SMNVEV (reference sequence). This CDR3 contains 15 residues. The CDR3 DNA is TGTGCCAGCAGTGGCGCGGGGGATTACCAAGAGACCCAGTACTTC. As protein: CASSGAGDYQETQYF.

This clone was seen only a few times. V and J are TRBV18 and TRBJ2-1; D is ambiguous. This CDR3 contains 12 residues. CDR1 and CDR2 (germline): KGHSH, LQKENI. Deletions cut 4 bases from V and 7 bases from J, with 8 bases between. CDR3 region: CASSLGWNEQFF. Here the CDR3 DNA reads TGTGCCAGCTCACTGGGTTGGAATGAGCAGTTCTTC.

The CDR3: CASSATGGVETQYF. The CDR3 DNA reads as TGTGCCAGCAGCGCTACAGGGGGCGTCGAGACCCAGTACTTC. The chain has TRBV5-6 and TRBJ2-5, with 9 nucleotides matching TRBD1. Germline V gene lookup returns CDR1 SGHDT and CDR2 YYEEEE. The length of the CDR3 is 14 residues. V shed 4 bases, J shed 5 bases, and the junction held 6 bases outside the gene matches.